Listed below are T cell receptor beta chains from one sample, sequenced in a study of shared clonotypes between healthy human individuals. TCRdb's copy holds only in-frame clones and misses some; the assay was immunoSEQ multiplex PCR. The sample carries over 2 million clones, over 85% recorded once. Sample: naive CD4+ T cells sorted from blood. The receptors stem from a man younger than 35 in good health. The conserved cysteine and the conserved F or W are not part of the CDR3 here.

V gene: TRBV29-1
J gene: TRBJ2-3
CDR3 protein: SVEEQGPDTQY

V gene: TRBV6-5
J gene: TRBJ2-5
CDR3 protein: ASSPKGQGRETQY

V gene: TRBV19
J gene: TRBJ1-6
CDR3 protein: ASSISDGNSPLH

V gene: TRBV30
J gene: TRBJ1-2
CDR3 protein: AWSVRPGTGDGYT

V gene: TRBV18
J gene: TRBJ2-7
CDR3 protein: ASSPPDRGLEQY

V gene: TRBV11-2
J gene: TRBJ2-3
CDR3 protein: ASSSGLAATDTQY

V gene: TRBV27
J gene: TRBJ2-1
CDR3 protein: ASSNYNEQF

V gene: TRBV5-1
J gene: TRBJ2-3
CDR3 protein: ASSFTSGDKRNTQY

V gene: TRBV29-1
J gene: TRBJ2-5
CDR3 protein: SVEYSQETQY

V gene: TRBV7-2
J gene: TRBJ1-5
CDR3 protein: ASSRSGFNQPQH

V gene: TRBV5-1
J gene: TRBJ2-5
CDR3 protein: ASSLHVAGEETQY

V gene: TRBV28
J gene: TRBJ1-2
CDR3 protein: ASSFSLDSYGYT

V gene: TRBV4-1
J gene: TRBJ2-3
CDR3 protein: ASSQSRLAGGPDTQY

V gene: TRBV6-5
J gene: TRBJ2-2
CDR3 protein: ASSYFISGELF

V gene: TRBV19
J gene: TRBJ1-1
CDR3 protein: ASSRPWDSSMNTEAF

V gene: TRBV27
J gene: TRBJ1-4
CDR3 protein: ASSLMTGANEKLF

V gene: TRBV28
J gene: TRBJ1-2
CDR3 protein: ASTPSRGKDNYGYT

V gene: TRBV10-1
J gene: TRBJ1-3
CDR3 protein: ASSAGQLFSGNTIY

V gene: TRBV4-1
J gene: TRBJ2-5
CDR3 protein: ASSQAFGVSETQY

V gene: TRBV5-4
J gene: TRBJ1-2
CDR3 protein: ASSLDPGGVSYT

V gene: TRBV11-2
J gene: TRBJ2-5
CDR3 protein: ASSLGLAGGTYQETQY

V gene: TRBV25-1
J gene: TRBJ1-1
CDR3 protein: ASSDSLWGKAF

V gene: TRBV5-4
J gene: TRBJ2-3
CDR3 protein: ASSLDHGDTQY

V gene: TRBV6-5
J gene: TRBJ2-7
CDR3 protein: ASSRDGLSYEQY

V gene: TRBV5-6
J gene: TRBJ2-7
CDR3 protein: ASSLGDYEQY

V gene: TRBV19
J gene: TRBJ1-2
CDR3 protein: ASSSDRVGDYGYT

V gene: TRBV10-3
J gene: TRBJ1-2
CDR3 protein: AISELVSGGSGGYT

V gene: TRBV6-6
J gene: TRBJ2-5
CDR3 protein: ASRGQLQETQY

V gene: TRBV28
J gene: TRBJ1-5
CDR3 protein: ASSPGTGSNQPQH

V gene: TRBV30
J gene: TRBJ1-6
CDR3 protein: AWSGGLNSPLH

V gene: TRBV19
J gene: TRBJ1-3
CDR3 protein: ASRPDGASGNTIY

V gene: TRBV18
J gene: TRBJ2-1
CDR3 protein: ASSSRQGATYNEQF

V gene: TRBV10-2
J gene: TRBJ2-1
CDR3 protein: ASRTGLQDNEQF

V gene: TRBV6-1
J gene: TRBJ2-1
CDR3 protein: ASSEVAGSMNEQF

V gene: TRBV10-3
J gene: TRBJ2-7
CDR3 protein: AIRRGLAGAYEQY

V gene: TRBV5-6
J gene: TRBJ1-6
CDR3 protein: ASSRDRGSYNSPLH

V gene: TRBV10-3
J gene: TRBJ1-1
CDR3 protein: AISETQGDTEAF

V gene: TRBV6-1
J gene: TRBJ2-7
CDR3 protein: ASSEEAGPYEQY

V gene: TRBV5-6
J gene: TRBJ2-7
CDR3 protein: ASSMGWQERYEQY

V gene: TRBV5-4
J gene: TRBJ2-1
CDR3 protein: ASSRYSAVSYNEQF

V gene: TRBV15
J gene: TRBJ2-3
CDR3 protein: ATSRAGRGQSDTQY

V gene: TRBV29-1
J gene: TRBJ2-7
CDR3 protein: SVRGSQAYEQY

V gene: TRBV2
J gene: TRBJ1-5
CDR3 protein: ASRDNGGYQPQH

V gene: TRBV30
J gene: TRBJ1-2
CDR3 protein: AWSVRGEGGYT

V gene: TRBV6-5
J gene: TRBJ2-7
CDR3 protein: ASSGGIYEQY

V gene: TRBV18
J gene: TRBJ1-2
CDR3 protein: ASSHREEMFSYGYT

V gene: TRBV5-1
J gene: TRBJ2-2
CDR3 protein: ASLGGGQQNTGELF

V gene: TRBV6-6
J gene: TRBJ1-2
CDR3 protein: ASSYPDRARGYT

V gene: TRBV19
J gene: TRBJ1-6
CDR3 protein: ASRNIREFENSPLH